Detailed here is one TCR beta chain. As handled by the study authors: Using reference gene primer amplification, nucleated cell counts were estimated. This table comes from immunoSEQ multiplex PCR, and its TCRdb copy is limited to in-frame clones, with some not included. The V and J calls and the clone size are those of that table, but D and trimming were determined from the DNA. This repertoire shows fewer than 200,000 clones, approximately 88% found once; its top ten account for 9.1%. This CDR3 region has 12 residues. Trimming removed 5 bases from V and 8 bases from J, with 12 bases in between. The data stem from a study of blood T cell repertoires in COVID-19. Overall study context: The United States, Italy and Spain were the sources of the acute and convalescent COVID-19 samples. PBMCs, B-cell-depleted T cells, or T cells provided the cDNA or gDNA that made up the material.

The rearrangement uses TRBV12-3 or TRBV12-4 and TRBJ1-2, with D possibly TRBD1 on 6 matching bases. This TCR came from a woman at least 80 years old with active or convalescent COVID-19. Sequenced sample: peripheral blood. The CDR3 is CASSLRGGGYTF. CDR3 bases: TGTGCCAGCAGTCTCAGGGGTGGAGGCTACACCTTC.